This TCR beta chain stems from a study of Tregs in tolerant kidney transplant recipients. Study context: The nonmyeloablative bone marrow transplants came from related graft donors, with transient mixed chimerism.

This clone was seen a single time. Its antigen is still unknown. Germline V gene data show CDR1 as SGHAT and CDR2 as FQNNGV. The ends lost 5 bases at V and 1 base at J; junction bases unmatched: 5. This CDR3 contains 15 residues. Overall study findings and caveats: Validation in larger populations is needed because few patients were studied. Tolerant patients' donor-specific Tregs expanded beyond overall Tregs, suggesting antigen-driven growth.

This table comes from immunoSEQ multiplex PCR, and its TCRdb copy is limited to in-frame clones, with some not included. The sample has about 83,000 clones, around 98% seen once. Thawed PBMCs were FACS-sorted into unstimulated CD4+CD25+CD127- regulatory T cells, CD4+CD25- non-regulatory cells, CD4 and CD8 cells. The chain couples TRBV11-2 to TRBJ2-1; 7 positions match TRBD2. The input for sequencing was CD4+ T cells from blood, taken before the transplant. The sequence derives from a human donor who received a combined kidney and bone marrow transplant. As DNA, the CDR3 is TGTGCCAGCAGCCCCGGACTAGGATCCTACAATGAGCAGTTCTTC. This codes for CASSPGLGSYNEQFF.